Shown below are 11 T cell receptor beta chains from a single sample sequenced in a study of cytomegalovirus exposure and HLA in healthy donors. With 60 Vbeta and 13 Jbeta primers, the PCR was carried out. Libraries were prepared by immunoSEQ multiplex PCR; TCRdb keeps only in-frame clonotypes and omits some of them. This table has some 96,000 clones, 60% to 75% appearing once. Sequencing was performed on PBMCs. The origin of the receptors is a man aged 60-69 years in good health and CMV-seronegative.

The chain employs TRBV19 and TRBJ2-7; 10 bases match TRBD1. J gave up 3 bases and V 5 bases, and 7 bases lay outside the gene matches. The CDR3 consists of 15 residues. Germline assignment: CDR1 LNHDA and CDR2 SQIVND (reference sequence). CDR3 sequence: CASSGLDRGYYEQYF. In nucleotides, the CDR3 is TGTGCCAGTAGTGGACTGGACAGGGGGTACTACGAGCAGTACTTC.

This sequence joins TRBV27 and TRBJ2-1; D possibly corresponds to TRBD1 (6 bases). V was clipped by 8 bases and J by 9 bases, with 20 bases between them. Germline CDR1 MNHEY, CDR2 SMNVEV (reference sequence). The CDR3 covers 14 residues. CDR3 sequence: CASGPGTKGGEQFF. CDR3 nucleotide sequence: TGTGCCAGCGGGCCCGGGACAAAAGGGGGTGAGCAGTTCTTC.

The chain couples TRBV2 to TRBJ2-5; TRBD2 agrees at 7 bases. From germline, CDR1 is SNHLY and CDR2 FYNNEI. CDR3 length: 12 amino acids. Unmatched junction bases numbered 12, after V lost 7 bases and J lost 13 bases. DNA of the CDR3: TGTGCCAGCACCCCAACGGGGGGAGCTTCGTACTTC. It encodes CASTPTGGASYF.

This clone was detected a few times. J is TRBJ2-1 and V is TRBV29-1, with 7 bases lining up with TRBD1. The ends lost 8 bases at V and 4 bases at J; junction bases unmatched: 5. CDR1 is SQVTM and CDR2 is ANQGSEA in the germline V gene. The CDR3 length is 12 residues. The CDR3 region has the DNA TGCAGCTTCGGACAGGCTTACAATGAGCAGTTCTTC. This translates into CSFGQAYNEQFF.

The V and J genes are TRBV7-3 and TRBJ2-1, with D possibly TRBD2 on 6 matching bases. The germline CDR1 and CDR2 sequences are SGHTA and FQGTGA. This CDR3 comprises 15 residues. V lost 2 bases, J lost 9 bases, and 17 bases lay in between. The CDR3 DNA sequence: TGTGCCAGCAGCTTATCGCCGCTAGCGTTAGGTGAGCAGTTCTTC. Its translation: CASSLSPLALGEQFF.

The rearrangement joins TRBV11-2 to TRBJ2-7; 9 bases line up with TRBD2. This CDR3 contains 15 residues. The junction had 8 bases not matched to a gene; V was cut back by 1 base and J by 7 bases. Looked up from germline, CDR1 is SGHAT and CDR2 is FQNNGV. The CDR3 DNA follows: TGTGCCAGCAGCTTAGTGGCGGGAGGGCCGGGAGAGCAGTACTTC. Translating it yields CASSLVAGGPGEQYF. The variable domain in full, completed from reference TRBV11-2 and TRBJ2-7, reads EAGVAQSPRYKIIEKRQSVAFWCNPISGHATLYWYQQILGQGPKLLIQFQNNGVVDDSQLPKDRFSAERLKGVDSTLKIQPAKLEDSAVYLCASSLVAGGPGEQYFGPGTRLTVT.

The CDR3 DNA is TGTGCCAGCAGCGTAGCTGTCACTTCCTACGAGCAGTACTTC. It translates to CASSVAVTSYEQYF. This chain joins TRBV9 and TRBJ2-7; no clear D gene. CDR1 is SGDLS and CDR2 is YYNGEE in the germline V gene. CDR3 length: 14 amino acids. V was pared by 0 bases and J by 1 base, with 8 bases between.

The rearrangement uses TRBV28 and TRBJ1-2, with D perhaps TRBD1 (6 bases). V was trimmed by 4 bases and J by 8 bases, leaving 17 bases between them. The length of the CDR3 is 14 residues. The V gene's germline CDR1 is MDHEN and CDR2 SYDVKM. CDR3 nucleotide sequence: TGTGCCAGCAGTTCCTACAGGGTACTAATCGGCTACACCTTC. Translated: CASSSYRVLIGYTF.

The chain has TRBV5-5 and TRBJ2-7, with TRBD1 as a possible D gene (5 bases). Between the trimmed V and J ends, which lost 0 bases and 0 bases, there was a span of 10 bases. CDR3 length: 15 amino acids. Looked up from germline, CDR1 is SGHKS and CDR2 is YYEKEE (reference sequence). CDR3 sequence reads: CASSLGIGVSYEQYF. CDR3 bases: TGTGCCAGCAGCTTGGGTATAGGGGTCTCCTACGAGCAGTACTTC.

The chain couples TRBV5-6 to TRBJ2-7, with D possibly being TRBD2 (6 bases). The CDR3 extends over 16 amino acids. Trimming pared 3 bases from V and 0 bases from J, leaving 16 bases between. Per the germline V gene, CDR1 is SGHDT and CDR2 is YYEEEE. CDR3 region: CASSSVGRGSSYEQYF. Here the CDR3 DNA reads TGTGCCAGCAGCTCGGTCGGACGGGGGAGCTCCTACGAGCAGTACTTC.

The V and J genes are TRBV19 and TRBJ2-3; 12 bases align to TRBD2. Unmatched junction bases numbered 4, after V lost 3 bases and J lost 3 bases. The CDR3 runs 16 residues. Per germline, CDR1 LNHDA and CDR2 SQIVND (reference sequence). The CDR3 DNA sequence: TGTGCCAGTAGTATCGGCCTAGCGGGGGGGACAGATACGCAGTATTTT. Translation: CASSIGLAGGTDTQYF.